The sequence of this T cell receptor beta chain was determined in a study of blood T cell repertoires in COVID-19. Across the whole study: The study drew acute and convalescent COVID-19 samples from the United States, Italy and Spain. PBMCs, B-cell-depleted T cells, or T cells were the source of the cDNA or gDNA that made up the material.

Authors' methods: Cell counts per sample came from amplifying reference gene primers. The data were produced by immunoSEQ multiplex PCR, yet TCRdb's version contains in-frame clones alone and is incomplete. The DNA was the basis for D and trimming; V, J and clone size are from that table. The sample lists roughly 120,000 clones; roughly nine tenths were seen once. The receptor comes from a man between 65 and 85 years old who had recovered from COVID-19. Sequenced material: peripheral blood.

CDR3 loop: CASSFTRADTQYF. CDR3 nucleotide sequence: TGTGCCAGCAGCTTTACTAGGGCAGATACGCAGTATTTT. The chain links TRBV7-3 to TRBJ2-3; maybe TRBD2 (5 bases). Germline V CDR1 and CDR2: SGHTA, FQGTGA. CDR3 length equals 13 residues. V was pared by 3 bases and J by 4 bases, with 8 bases between.